Listed below are T cell receptor beta chains from one sample, sequenced in a study of OX40 agonist ivuxolimab in advanced cancers. The method was immunoSEQ multiplex PCR; TCRdb's version includes in-frame clones alone and lacks a portion of them. The table lists under 95,000 clones, 85% to 95% of them singletons. Sequencing was performed on CD4+ or CD8+ T cells sorted from blood, taken in a trial of the OX40 agonist ivuxolimab. The origin of the receptors is an adult with an advanced solid tumor such as melanoma, head and neck, liver or kidney cancer. Both conserved end residues are part of each CDR3. D genes are given only for firm matches. The size of a clone is reported for some rows only, either as once, few or many, or as a class for expanded clones.

J | D | V | size | DNA | CDR3
TRBJ2-3 | TRBD1 | TRBV6-5 | . | TGTGCCAGCAGTTACGAGGGGACAGACACAGATACGCAGTATTTT | CASSYEGTDTDTQYF
TRBJ1-2 | . | TRBV28 | . | TGTGCCAGCAGTTTATCGGGAAGGGGAGGGACCAACTATGGCTACACCTTC | CASSLSGRGGTNYGYTF
TRBJ2-3 | . | TRBV29-1 | . | TGCAGCGTTGATAGCCCTAGTCTTCCTAACACAGATACGCAGTATTTT | CSVDSPSLPNTDTQYF
TRBJ1-1 | . | TRBV5-8 | . | TGTGCCAGCAGCTTGGGTATTACGGGGGGCTGGGACACTGAAGCTTTCTTT | CASSLGITGGWDTEAFF
TRBJ1-6 | . | TRBV6-5 | . | TGTGCCAGCAGTGGACAGTTTAATTCACCCCTCCACTTT | CASSGQFNSPLHF
TRBJ2-7 | TRBD1 | TRBV28 | . | TGTGCCAGCAGTTTTGGGACAGGGGGCGCCTACGAGCAGTACTTC | CASSFGTGGAYEQYF
TRBJ2-1 | TRBD2 | TRBV27 | . | TGTGCCAGCAGTTCGGGGGGGCGGGGCAATGAGCAGTTCTTC | CASSSGGRGNEQFF
TRBJ2-1 | TRBD2 | TRBV13 | . | TGTGCCAGCAGCTCTACGGGGGAGGGTCTGGATGAGCAGTTCTTC | CASSSTGEGLDEQFF
TRBJ2-7 | TRBD1 | TRBV27 | . | TGTGCCAGCAGGGGGACAGGGGGGACCTACGAGCAGTACTTC | CASRGTGGTYEQYF
TRBJ2-1 | . | TRBV6-1 | once | TGTGCCAGCAGTGATAAAGGGCAGTTCTTC | CASSDKGQFF
TRBJ1-4 | . | TRBV30 | . | TGTGCCTGGAGCCAGGCGGATGAAAAACTGTTTTTT | CAWSQADEKLFF
TRBJ1-1 | TRBD1 | TRBV11-2 | . | TGTGCCAGCAGCTTAGGAGGGGGCGGCACTGAAGCTTTCTTT | CASSLGGGGTEAFF
TRBJ2-7 | . | TRBV28 | . | TGTGCCAGCAGGGTGATAGTAGGGGGTTCAGGCCACGAGCAGTACTTC | CASRVIVGGSGHEQYF
TRBJ1-4 | TRBD1 | TRBV2 | . | TGTGCCAGCAGTTCGGACAGGGGATGGGTTGAAAAACTGTTTTTT | CASSSDRGWVEKLFF
TRBJ2-1 | . | TRBV27 | . | TGTGCCAGCAGTCTCTACTTCGAAGACGGTGAGCAGTTCTTC | CASSLYFEDGEQFF
TRBJ2-7 | TRBD1 | TRBV6-1 | . | TGTGCCAGCAGTGGGGACAGGTTTCCCTACGAGCAGTACTTC | CASSGDRFPYEQYF
TRBJ2-3 | . | TRBV4-1 | . | TGCGCCAGCAGCCAAGTTTCGCTAGGAGTAAATACGCAGTATTTT | CASSQVSLGVNTQYF
TRBJ2-1 | . | TRBV5-1 | . | TGCGCCAGCAGGGACGGTTACAATGAGCAGTTCTTC | CASRDGYNEQFF
TRBJ2-3 | TRBD1 | TRBV30 | . | TGTGCCTCGGACAGGGCAGGCGAGGGAACAGATACGCAGTATTTT | CASDRAGEGTDTQYF
TRBJ1-2 | . | TRBV7-9 | . | TGTGCCAGCAGCTTAGGGGCTATAGCTAACTATGGCTACACCTTC | CASSLGAIANYGYTF
TRBJ2-7 | . | TRBV4-1 | . | TGCGCCAGCAGCCAAGCCGGCGTCCCCGAGCAGTACTTC | CASSQAGVPEQYF
TRBJ2-1 | . | TRBV9 | . | TGTGCCAGCAGGGGGCCTGGCTACAATGAGCAGTTCTTC | CASRGPGYNEQFF
TRBJ1-1 | . | TRBV6-5 | once | TGTGCCAGCAGTTACGGTTCGGGGGAAAACACTGAAGCTTTCTTT | CASSYGSGENTEAFF
TRBJ1-5 | . | TRBV19 | . | TGTGCCAGTAGAAGGGGGTTAGGCGATCAGCCCCAGCATTTT | CASRRGLGDQPQHF
TRBJ2-2 | . | TRBV25-1 | . | TGTGCCAGCTCCAGACAGGGGAGGGCCGGGGAGCTGTTTTTT | CASSRQGRAGELFF
TRBJ1-1 | TRBD1 | TRBV9 | few | TGTGCCAGCAGCGCAGGGGGTGGGACTGAAGCTTTCTTT | CASSAGGGTEAFF
TRBJ2-7 | TRBD1 | TRBV5-1 | once | TGCGCCAGCAGCTCCTCGGGACAGGGAGGCGAGCAGTACTTC | CASSSSGQGGEQYF
TRBJ1-1 | . | TRBV2 | once | TGTGCCAGCACCTTTCCAGGCAGGGAAGCTTTCTTT | CASTFPGREAFF